These T cell receptor beta chains were read from a single sample in a study of shared clonotypes between healthy human individuals. Sequenced by immunoSEQ multiplex PCR; TCRdb stores in-frame clones only, minus some. This table holds more than 850,000 clones, roughly 74% found once. Input material: memory CD4+ T cells from PBMCs. The origin of the receptors is a young man in good health. Some clones in this sample may be carry-over from other donors' samples. The CDR3 runs from the conserved cysteine through the conserved F or W. Fields, in order: J gene, clone size, V gene, D gene, CDR3 DNA, CDR3 protein. D genes are given only for firm matches. The size entry is marked missing in some rows and otherwise reads once, few, many or a size class.

>TRBJ2-1|once|TRBV9|.
TGTGCCAGCAGCTCCGGGGCCACCTCCTACAATGAGCAGTTCTTC
CASSSGATSYNEQFF
>TRBJ2-7|.|TRBV5-6|.
TGTGCCAGCAGCTCAGATTACGGAGGCGCCCACGAGCAGTACTTC
CASSSDYGGAHEQYF
>TRBJ1-1|once|TRBV2|.
TGTGCCAGCACGGGATACTCGAACACTGAAGCTTTCTTT
CASTGYSNTEAFF
>TRBJ2-1|once|TRBV5-1|TRBD2
TGCGCCAGCAGCTTGTCTCTAGCGGGAGTGACTGAGCAGTTCTTC
CASSLSLAGVTEQFF
>TRBJ2-7|few|TRBV30|TRBD2
TGTGCCTGGAGTGTATGGGTCGGGAGGTCCTACGAGCAGTACTTC
CAWSVWVGRSYEQYF
>TRBJ2-3|.|TRBV13|.
TGTGCCAGCAGCTTCGGTGGGCGCTCGGATACGCAGTATTTT
CASSFGGRSDTQYF
>TRBJ2-3|.|TRBV7-2|.
TGTGCCAGCAGCTTAGACGCTAGCACAGATACGCAGTATTTT
CASSLDASTDTQYF
>TRBJ2-2|.|TRBV19|TRBD1
TGTGCCAGTGACAGGGGGACGAACACCGGGGAGCTGTTTTTT
CASDRGTNTGELFF
>TRBJ2-1|.|TRBV15|.
TGTGCCACCAGCAATCGGGTGAATGAGCAGTTCTTC
CATSNRVNEQFF
>TRBJ2-7|.|TRBV10-2|.
TGCGCCAGCAGTTCTCTAGCCTCCTACGAGCAGTACTTC
CASSSLASYEQYF
>TRBJ1-1|.|TRBV7-3|.
TGTGCCAGCAGCGGTGGGATGAACACTGAAGCTTTCTTT
CASSGGMNTEAFF
>TRBJ2-5|.|TRBV7-2|TRBD1
TGTGCCAGCAGCTTAGTTTCAGGGGGCGCAGAGACCCAGTACTTC
CASSLVSGGAETQYF
>TRBJ1-1|.|TRBV6-5|.
TGTGCCAGCCGGGTGGACTTGGGTAGGAACACTGAAGCTTTCTTT
CASRVDLGRNTEAFF
>TRBJ2-2|.|TRBV18|.
TGTGCCAGCTCCCCAGGGAAGCACGGGGAGCTGTTTTTT
CASSPGKHGELFF
>TRBJ2-1|.|TRBV7-9|TRBD2
TGTGCCAGCAGCCCGGATAGACTAGCGGGAATTAATGAGCAGTTCTTC
CASSPDRLAGINEQFF
>TRBJ2-6|.|TRBV19|.
TGTGCCAGTAGTATCTACGCCCCTTCTGGGGCCAACGTCCTGACTTTC
CASSIYAPSGANVLTF
>TRBJ1-4|.|TRBV5-4|.
TGTGCCAGCGGTAGGGGGGGGCCGGGTAATGAAAAACTGTTTTTT
CASGRGGPGNEKLFF
>TRBJ1-5|.|TRBV28|TRBD1
TGTGCCAGCAGCCGACAGGGGAATAGTAATCAGCCCCAGCATTTT
CASSRQGNSNQPQHF
>TRBJ1-3|once|TRBV6-5|.
TGTGCCAGCAGTTACGGCTTTAGGGACTCTGGAAACACCATATATTTT
CASSYGFRDSGNTIYF
>TRBJ1-1|few|TRBV19|.
TGTGCCAGTAGTCCCAGTGCGGGGGGCTTGTTCGGCACTGAAGCTTTCTTT
CASSPSAGGLFGTEAFF
>TRBJ2-7|once|TRBV5-1|.
TGCGCCAGCAGCTTGGCCTTATCCGGACAGTACGAGCAGTACTTC
CASSLALSGQYEQYF
>TRBJ1-1|few|TRBV19|.
TGTGCCAGTAGTTTATACGGGACTGAAGCTTTCTTT
CASSLYGTEAFF
>TRBJ2-1|once|TRBV19|TRBD2
TGTGCCAGTAGTATAGCGGTAGCGGGAGTTGGTGAGCAGTTCTTC
CASSIAVAGVGEQFF
>TRBJ1-5|.|TRBV15|.
TGTGCCACCAGCAGAACATCAGGGGACCGGCCTAGCAATCAGCCCCAGCATTTT
CATSRTSGDRPSNQPQHF
>TRBJ2-2|.|TRBV28|TRBD2
TGTGCCAGCAGTTTATGGGGAGGTAGCGGGAGGGATTACACCGGGGAGCTGTTTTTT
CASSLWGGSGRDYTGELFF
>TRBJ2-7|few|TRBV28|.
TGTGCCAGCAGCCTACCCAGGGGATACGAGCAGTACTTC
CASSLPRGYEQYF
>TRBJ2-2|.|TRBV6-4|TRBD1
TGTGCCAGCAGTGAAATGGGACAGGGACGCACCGGGGAGCTGTTTTTT
CASSEMGQGRTGELFF
>TRBJ1-4|.|TRBV5-1|.
TGCGCCAGCAGCTTGATGGCCTCGGCGGGTGAAAAACTGTTTTTT
CASSLMASAGEKLFF
>TRBJ2-3|.|TRBV7-2|TRBD1
TGTGCCAGCAGGCCGACAGGGTACACAGATACGCAGTATTTT
CASRPTGYTDTQYF
>TRBJ1-2|few|TRBV15|TRBD1
TGTGCCACCAGCCGGACAGGGGGCTATGGCTACACCTTC
CATSRTGGYGYTF
>TRBJ2-7|.|TRBV7-2|.
TGTGCCAGCAGCTACCTCCGCGGAGCTGCAGACGAGCAGTACTTC
CASSYLRGAADEQYF
>TRBJ1-4|.|TRBV28|.
TGTGCCAGCAGGTCCGCCAGGGCGTCGAATGAAAAACTGTTTTTT
CASRSARASNEKLFF
>TRBJ2-1|.|TRBV13|TRBD2
TGTGCCAGCAGCTATTACCGGGTAGCGGGATCCTACAATGAGCAGTTCTTC
CASSYYRVAGSYNEQFF
>TRBJ2-5|.|TRBV11-2|.
TGTGCCAGCAGCTTCGCCTTACAAGAGACCCAGTACTTC
CASSFALQETQYF
>TRBJ2-1|.|TRBV9|TRBD1
TGTGCCAGCAGCGTAGCTCTGGCAGGGGGCTGGGATGAGCAGTTCTTC
CASSVALAGGWDEQFF
>TRBJ1-1|.|TRBV5-1|.
TGCGCCAGCAGCACCGGATCGACAGGGAACACTGAAGCTTTCTTT
CASSTGSTGNTEAFF
>TRBJ2-5|few|TRBV6-1|.
TGTGCCAGCAGCCTCCGAAGGGGAGAGACCCAGTACTTC
CASSLRRGETQYF